This T cell receptor beta chain was observed in a study of T cell repertoires in cytomegalovirus infection (dated by TCRdb to about 2019). For the wider study: Because public TCR beta signatures pointed to carriage of CMV infection together with the matching HLA type, the HLA type of each donor mattered for the analysis. What the work shows at the level of the full study, not this receptor alone: In the ex vivo response, HLA-C-restricted CMV-specific TCR beta clonotypes were dominant, and in two of eight donors the single most frequent clonotype came from this HLA-C-restricted group. In both this cohort and an independent cohort of a few hundred donors, the cumulative frequency of public TCR beta family members distinguished carriers of CMV infection plus the relevant HLA type.

There are many counts of this clonotype. Its binding antigen is unknown. Base quality data are lacking; no much larger clone is found one base away. The CDR3, from cysteine to phenylalanine, totals 14 residues. The sequence is cut down to CDR3 DNA, 42 bases in frame from base 1. V is reduced by 5 bases and J by 4 bases, leaving a spacing of 14 bases between them. Sequencing took place on an Illumina HiSeq 1500. The public reads were run again by TCRdb, first through fastp at Q25 and then through MiXCR, and only productive beta chains were kept. Rows with a matching CDR3 protein are joined into one entry that keeps the most common DNA and genes. In this sample the table shows roughly 320,000 distinct CDR3 sequences, 9.6% of which occur a single time. The top ten clonotypes cover approximately 2.4% of the sample.

The receptor comes from a human donor in good health (CMV status not recorded). Some clones in this sample may be carry-over from other donors' samples. The chain was built from TRBV12-3 or TRBV12-4 and TRBJ1-1; TRBD1 is perhaps the D gene, given 5 matching bases. The sequencing input was PBMCs. DNA sequence: TGTGCCAGCAGTACACAGGCGGCGGTCACTGAAGCTTTCTTT. Protein translation: CASSTQAAVTEAFF.